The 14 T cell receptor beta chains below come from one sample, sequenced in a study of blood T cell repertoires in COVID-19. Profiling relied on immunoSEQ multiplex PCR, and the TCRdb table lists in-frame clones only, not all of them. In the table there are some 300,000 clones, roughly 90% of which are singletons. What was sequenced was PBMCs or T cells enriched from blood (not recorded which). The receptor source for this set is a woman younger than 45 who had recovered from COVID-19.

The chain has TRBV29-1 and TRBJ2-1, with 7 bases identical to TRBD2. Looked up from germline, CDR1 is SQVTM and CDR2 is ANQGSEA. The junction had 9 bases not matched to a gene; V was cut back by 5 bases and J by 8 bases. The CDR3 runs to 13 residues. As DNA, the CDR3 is TGCAGCGTTTACGCGGGAGTGGTACATGAGCAGTTCTTC. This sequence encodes CSVYAGVVHEQFF.

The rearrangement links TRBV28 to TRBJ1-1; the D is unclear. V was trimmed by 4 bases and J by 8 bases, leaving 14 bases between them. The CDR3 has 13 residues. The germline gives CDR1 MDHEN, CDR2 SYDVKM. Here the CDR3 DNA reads TGTGCCAGCAGTTCTGGTCGGTCCGAGGAAGCTTTCTTT. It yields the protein CASSSGRSEEAFF.

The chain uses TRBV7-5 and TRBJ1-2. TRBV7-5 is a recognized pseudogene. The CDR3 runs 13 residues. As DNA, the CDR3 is TGTGCCAGAAGCCAACGGGGGGTTGTTGGCTACACCTTC. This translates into CARSQRGVVGYTF.

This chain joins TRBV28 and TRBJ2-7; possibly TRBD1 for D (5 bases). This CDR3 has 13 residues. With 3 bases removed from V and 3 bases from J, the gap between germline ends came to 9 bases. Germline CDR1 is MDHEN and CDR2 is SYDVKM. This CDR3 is CASSFGQGYEQYF. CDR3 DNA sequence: TGTGCCAGCAGTTTCGGGCAGGGCTACGAGCAGTACTTC.

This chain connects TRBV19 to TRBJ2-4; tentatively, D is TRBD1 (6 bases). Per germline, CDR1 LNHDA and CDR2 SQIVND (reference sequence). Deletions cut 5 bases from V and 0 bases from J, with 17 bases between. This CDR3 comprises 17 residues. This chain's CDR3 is CASSPETGRLAKNIQYF. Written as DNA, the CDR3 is TGTGCCAGTAGTCCCGAGACAGGAAGACTAGCCAAAAACATTCAGTACTTC. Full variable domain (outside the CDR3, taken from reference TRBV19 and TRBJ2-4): DGGITQSPKYLFRKEGQNVTLSCEQNLNHDAMYWYRQDPGQGLRLIYYSQIVNDFQKGDIAEGYSVSREKKESFPLTVTSAQKNPTAFYLCASSPETGRLAKNIQYFGAGTRLSVL.

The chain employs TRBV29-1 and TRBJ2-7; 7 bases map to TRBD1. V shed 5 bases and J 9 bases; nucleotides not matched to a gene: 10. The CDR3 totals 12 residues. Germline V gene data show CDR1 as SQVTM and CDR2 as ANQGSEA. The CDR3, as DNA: TGCAGCGTTCAAAATGGGGACAGTCGGCAGTACTTC. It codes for CSVQNGDSRQYF.

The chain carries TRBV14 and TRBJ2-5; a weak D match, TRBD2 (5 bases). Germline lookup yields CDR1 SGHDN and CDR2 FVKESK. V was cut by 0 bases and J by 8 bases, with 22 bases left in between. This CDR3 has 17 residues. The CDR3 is CASSQEVNWQTKRTQYF. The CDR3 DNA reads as TGTGCCAGCAGCCAAGAAGTAAATTGGCAGACTAAGAGAACCCAGTACTTC.

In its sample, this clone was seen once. CDR3 DNA: TGTGCCAGCAGTCGGACAGGGGGAGTAGCAGATACGCAGTATTTT. Translated: CASSRTGGVADTQYF. The chain carries TRBV28 and TRBJ2-3, with 10 bases aligning to TRBD1. With 5 bases clipped from V and 4 bases from J, the junction kept 6 bases outside the gene matches. The CDR3 consists of 15 residues. The germline gives CDR1 MDHEN, CDR2 SYDVKM.

Here the CDR3 reads CASSPTGFTYEQYF. In DNA form, the CDR3 reads TGTGCCAGCTCCCCAACGGGTTTCACCTACGAGCAGTACTTC. The J gene is TRBJ2-7, the V gene TRBV18; D gene ambiguous. The CDR3 sequence is 14 residues long. V lost 6 bases to trimming and J lost 2 bases, with 14 bases between them. CDR1 and CDR2 (germline): KGHSH, LQKENI.

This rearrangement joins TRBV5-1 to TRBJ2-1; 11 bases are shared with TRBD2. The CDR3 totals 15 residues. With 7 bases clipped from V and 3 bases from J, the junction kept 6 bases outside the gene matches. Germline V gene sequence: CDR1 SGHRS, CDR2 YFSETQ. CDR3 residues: CASDPGLADYNEQFF. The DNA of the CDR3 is TGCGCCAGCGACCCGGGACTAGCGGACTACAATGAGCAGTTCTTC.

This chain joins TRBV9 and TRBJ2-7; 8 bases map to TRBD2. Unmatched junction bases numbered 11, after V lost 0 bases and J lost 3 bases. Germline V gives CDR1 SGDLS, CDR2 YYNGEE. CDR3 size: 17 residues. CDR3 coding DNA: TGTGCCAGCAGCGTAGGAAAACGAGCGGGGGATATCTACGAGCAGTACTTC. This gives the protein CASSVGKRAGDIYEQYF.

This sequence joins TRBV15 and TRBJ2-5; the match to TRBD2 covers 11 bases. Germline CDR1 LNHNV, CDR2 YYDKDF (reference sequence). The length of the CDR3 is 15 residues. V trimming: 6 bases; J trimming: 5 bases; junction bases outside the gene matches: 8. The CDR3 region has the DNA TGTGCCACCAGTCCTAGCGGGGGGTGGGGTGAGACCCAGTACTTC. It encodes CATSPSGGWGETQYF.

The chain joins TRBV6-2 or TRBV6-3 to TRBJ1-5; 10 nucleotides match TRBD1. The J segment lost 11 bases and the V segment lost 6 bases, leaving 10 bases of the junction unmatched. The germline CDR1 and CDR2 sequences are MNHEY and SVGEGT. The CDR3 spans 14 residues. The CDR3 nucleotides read TGTGCCAGCAGCCCGGGACAGGGGAGTGAGGCCCAGCATTTT. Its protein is CASSPGQGSEAQHF.

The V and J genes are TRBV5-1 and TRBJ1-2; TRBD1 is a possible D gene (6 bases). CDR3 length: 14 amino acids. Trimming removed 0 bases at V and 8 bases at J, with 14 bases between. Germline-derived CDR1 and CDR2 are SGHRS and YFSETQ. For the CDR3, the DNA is TGCGCCAGCAGCTTGGACCAACAGGGCGGCGGCTACACCTTC. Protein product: CASSLDQQGGGYTF.